Shown below are 21 T cell receptor beta chains from a single sample sequenced in a study of Ad26.COV2.S vaccination and SARS-CoV-2 variants. Specified treatment: around 19 received Ad26.COV2.S at low or high dose, single or two shots; a few received placebo; per-sample allocation not given. Day 63 following the first vaccine or placebo injection was when the samples were taken. TCRdb's copy holds only in-frame clones and misses some; the assay was immunoSEQ multiplex PCR. Here the sample spans roughly 700,000 clones, 89% being singletons. Sequences were derived from peripheral blood, sampled in a trial of Ad26.COV2.S vaccine versus placebo. These TCRs come from a person between 18 and 65 years old who received the Ad26.COV2.S COVID-19 vaccine or a placebo.

The CDR3 nucleotides read TGTGCCAGCAGTTTGGTCGGACTAGCGCGATACAATGAGCAGTTCTTC. Residues: CASSLVGLARYNEQFF. The rearrangement uses TRBV27 and TRBJ2-1; TRBD2 agrees at 9 bases. The V gene end was trimmed by 3 bases and the J gene end by 4 bases; junction bases not matched to a gene: 7. The CDR3 totals 16 residues. Per germline, CDR1 MNHEY and CDR2 SMNVEV (reference sequence).

V usage is TRBV5-1 and J usage is TRBJ2-7; TRBD1 matches 8 bases. Trimming took 0 bases from V and 3 from J; bases not matched to a gene: 8. CDR1 is SGHRS, CDR2 YFSETQ, per germline. The CDR3 loop spans 16 amino acids. The CDR3 DNA sequence: TGCGCCAGCAGCTTGGACCGGACAGGGATGGGCTACGAGCAGTACTTC. Translating it yields CASSLDRTGMGYEQYF. Complete variable domain (other parts from reference TRBV5-1 and TRBJ2-7): KAGVTQTPRYLIKTRGQQVTLSCSPISGHRSVSWYQQTPGQGLQFLFEYFSETQRNKGNFPGRFSGRQFSNSRSEMNVSTLELGDSALYLCASSLDRTGMGYEQYFGPGTRLTVT.

The V and J genes are TRBV7-2 and TRBJ2-7, with 8 positions matching TRBD1. From germline, CDR1 is SGHTA and CDR2 FQGNSA. The CDR3 runs 15 residues. J was trimmed by 5 bases and V by 5 bases; bases with no gene match: 11. The chain's CDR3 is CASSLSGTGTDEQYF. As DNA, the CDR3 is TGTGCCAGCAGCCTATCCGGGACAGGAACCGACGAGCAGTACTTC.

V gene TRBV7-8 combines with J gene TRBJ2-5, with D unclear. The CDR3 spans 11 residues. Germline CDR1 and CDR2: SGHVS and FQNEAQ. Trimming shortened V by 5 bases and J by 5 bases, and 6 bases separated the two germline ends. In DNA, the CDR3 is TGTGCCAGCAGCCTTAAGGAGACCCAGTACTTC. Translated, it gives CASSLKETQYF.

The chain carries TRBV25-1 and TRBJ1-1; no clear D. V was pared by 4 bases and J by 2 bases, with 5 bases between. The V gene's germline CDR1 is MGHDK and CDR2 SYGVNS. The CDR3 consists of 12 residues. DNA for the CDR3: TGTGCCAGCAGTGGCTTTAACACTGAAGCTTTCTTT. It translates to CASSGFNTEAFF.

The V and J genes are TRBV7-8 and TRBJ2-1, with TRBD2 matching 10 bases. Germline V gives CDR1 SGHVS, CDR2 FQNEAQ. CDR3 length: 15 residues. The trim removed 5 bases at V and 8 bases at J, leaving 9 bases unmatched. Here the CDR3 reads CASSRRTLAGDEQFF. The CDR3 DNA reads as TGTGCCAGCAGCAGAAGGACCCTAGCGGGGGATGAGCAGTTCTTC.

V is TRBV7-2 and J is TRBJ1-1; tentatively, D is TRBD1 (6 bases). This CDR3 is built from 15 residues. The germline V gene encodes CDR1 SGHTA and CDR2 FQGNSA. V lost 0 bases, J lost 3 bases, and 11 bases lay in between. Here the CDR3 reads CASSLAGAYDTEAFF. CDR3 in DNA: TGTGCCAGCAGCTTAGCGGGGGCTTATGACACTGAAGCTTTCTTT.

The V and J genes are TRBV24-1 and TRBJ2-7, with 9 nucleotides matching TRBD2. The CDR3 is 15 amino acids. Per the germline V gene, CDR1 is KGHDR and CDR2 is SFDVKD. The ends lost 2 bases at V and 6 bases at J; junction bases unmatched: 7. The CDR3 bases are TGTGCCACCAGTGATTCGTCGACTAGCGGTGTCGAGCAGTACTTC. Translated: CATSDSSTSGVEQYF.

This sequence joins TRBV9 and TRBJ2-4; D perhaps matches TRBD2 (6 bases). V dropped 3 bases and J dropped 7 bases, with 17 bases sitting between them. The CDR3 length is 15 residues. From germline, CDR1 is SGDLS and CDR2 YYNGEE. The CDR3 DNA sequence: TGTGCCAGCAGCGCCCAGGAGGGCCAGGATAACATTCAGTACTTC. Residues: CASSAQEGQDNIQYF.

The chain couples TRBV20-1 to TRBJ1-2; 7 bases align to TRBD1. CDR1 is DFQATT, CDR2 SNEGSKA, per germline (reference sequence). The junction had 7 bases not matched to a gene; V was cut back by 3 bases and J by 3 bases. The CDR3 totals 14 residues. In DNA form, the CDR3 reads TGCAGTGCTAGTAAGGACAGGAGTTACTATGGCTACACCTTC. Encoded protein: CSASKDRSYYGYTF.

The gene calls are TRBV4-2 and TRBJ2-5; 9 bases are a match to TRBD1. The germline gives CDR1 LGHNA, CDR2 YNFKEQ. V dropped 4 bases and J dropped 1; count of bases not matched to a gene: 4. CDR3 size: 15 residues. The CDR3 sequence is CASSPLQGAQETQYF. The CDR3 DNA reads TGTGCCAGCAGCCCACTACAGGGGGCCCAAGAGACCCAGTACTTC.

This chain links TRBV2 with TRBJ2-7, with 11 bases lining up with TRBD2. After removal of 3 bases from V and 10 bases from J, the junction contained 5 bases not matched to a gene. The CDR3 totals 13 residues. Germline loops: CDR1 SNHLY, CDR2 FYNNEI. The CDR3 protein is CASSDIAGGKQYF. CDR3 bases: TGTGCCAGCAGTGACATAGCGGGGGGGAAACAGTACTTC.

This clone was seen once. This rearrangement joins TRBV29-1 to TRBJ2-1; D is uncertain. The CDR3 is 13 residues long. V lost 5 bases and J lost 0, with 8 bases in between. CDR1 is SQVTM, CDR2 ANQGSEA, per germline. Written as DNA, the CDR3 is TGCAGCGTTCTGGGAAGCTCCTACAATGAGCAGTTCTTC. Its translation is CSVLGSSYNEQFF.

Only one count was recorded for this clone. The chain uses TRBV23-1 and TRBJ2-7, with 7 bases fitting TRBD1. TRBV23-1 is classed as an ORF, of uncertain function. The length of the CDR3 is 18 residues. Unmatched junction bases numbered 22, after V lost 9 bases and J lost 2 bases. The DNA of the CDR3 is TGCGCCAGTCCTACCACGGCGGAAAACAGGGGTGATCCCTACGAGCAGTACTTC. This sequence encodes CASPTTAENRGDPYEQYF.

The CDR3 is CASSVLSNYGYTF. CDR3 bases: TGTGCCAGCAGCGTGCTAAGTAACTATGGCTACACCTTC. This rearrangement joins TRBV9 to TRBJ1-2; D is undetermined. The CDR3 is made up of 13 amino acids. Trimming took off 2 bases at V and 1 base at J, with 6 bases between the two ends. From germline, CDR1 is SGDLS and CDR2 YYNGEE.

V is TRBV30 and J is TRBJ1-3, with 8 bases that match TRBD1. The CDR3 length is 14 residues. Unmatched junction bases numbered 5, after V lost 5 bases and J lost 2 bases. The germline V gene encodes CDR1 GTSNPN and CDR2 SVGIG (reference sequence). The CDR3 is CAWAQGVPGNTIYF. The CDR3, as DNA: TGTGCCTGGGCACAGGGGGTCCCTGGAAACACCATATATTTT. The complete variable domain, with remaining parts taken from reference TRBV30 and TRBJ1-3, reads SQTIHQWPATLVQPVGSPLSLECTVEGTSNPNLYWYRQAAGRGLQLLFYSVGIGQISSEVPQNLSASRPQDRQFILSSKKLLLSDSGFYLCAWAQGVPGNTIYFGEGSWLTVV.

The chain joins TRBV5-1 to TRBJ2-5, with D perhaps TRBD2 (5 bases). Germline V gene sequence: CDR1 SGHRS, CDR2 YFSETQ. Trimming took 5 bases from V and 1 from J, leaving 9 bases between them. The CDR3 length is 13 residues. This chain's CDR3 is CASRGSPQETQYF. The CDR3 DNA is TGCGCCAGCAGAGGGAGCCCCCAAGAGACCCAGTACTTC.

The chain has TRBV3-1 (or the pseudogene TRBV3-2) and TRBJ2-2; D is undetermined. The CDR3 extends over 12 amino acids. Germline lookup yields CDR1 LGHDT and CDR2 YNNKEL (reference sequence). Trimming took 4 bases from V and 5 from J, leaving 5 bases between them. CDR3 residues: CASSLGTGELFF. CDR3 nucleotide sequence: TGTGCCAGCAGCCTAGGGACCGGGGAGCTGTTTTTT.

Comments on this clone: The sample has other DNA sequences that encode this CDR3 too. This chain connects TRBV18 to TRBJ2-5; possible D gene TRBD1, 5 bases. The germline V and J ends were trimmed by 3 bases and 0 bases, with 11 bases remaining between them. The CDR3 contains 15 residues. In germline, CDR1 is KGHSH, CDR2 LQKENI. As DNA, the CDR3 is TGTGCCAGCTCACCCCCAGGGCAGTACCAAGAGACCCAGTACTTC. This codes for CASSPPGQYQETQYF.

This rearrangement joins TRBV6-5 to TRBJ2-1; TRBD2 agrees at 8 bases. Unmatched junction bases numbered 11, after V lost 6 bases and J lost 7 bases. Germline V gene data show CDR1 as MNHEY and CDR2 as SVGAGI. The CDR3 totals 15 residues. The CDR3 DNA follows: TGTGCCAGCAGGGCGACCGGGGGGGCGAGGAATGAGCAGTTCTTC. It specifies CASRATGGARNEQFF.

The genes are TRBV10-1 and TRBJ2-7; no clear D. The ends were cut back, 0 bases at V and 4 bases at J, with 7 bases in the middle. The V gene's germline CDR1 is WNHNN and CDR2 SYGVQD (reference sequence). This CDR3 has 13 amino acids. The CDR3 nucleotides read TGCGCCAGCAGTGAGTCCCAGGTTTACGAGCAGTACTTC. It encodes CASSESQVYEQYF.